This T cell receptor beta chain was identified in a study of shared clonotypes between healthy human individuals (TCRdb year 2020). Notes on the research overall: The cohort comprised a couple of women and a few men aged 18 to 49 years. The study deeply sequenced blood TCR repertoires of about 5 healthy adults to estimate repertoire size and the extent of clonotype sharing between individuals. Libraries were prepared and TCR repertoires were sequenced by different laboratories using diverse techniques, in order to increase sequencing depth and limit assay-specific biases. Leukapheresis yielded between about 0.94 and 9 billion PBMCs per donor. For each donor, CD4 naive and CD4 memory were each run on three plates, CD8 naive on two plates, and CD8 memory on one plate.

As to this clone: Its cognate antigen has yet to be identified. No base qualities exist here, and no much larger clone lies one base off it.

TCR CDR3 regions were amplified from genomic DNA by multiplex PCR using the deep immunoSEQ assay. Extracted genomic DNA from each cell subset was spread evenly across all wells of several immunoSEQ 96-well plates, with each plate serving as a replicate. For sorted subsets, each replicate PCR was loaded with 200 to 250 ng genomic DNA, equivalent to 25,000 to 30,000 T cell genomes. Purified libraries were measured with a Qubit 3.0 fluorometer, size-checked on a Bioanalyzer 2100, and measured again with the KAPA Library Quantification kit. A separate single-read 150-cycle Illumina NextSeq 550 flow cell was used to sequence each immunoSEQ 96-well plate. Per the source publication's procedure: Because the immunoSEQ output included only junctional sequences and no quality scores, the filtering could not be the same as the filtering used for full-length reads. To assign V/J genes and CDR3, sequences were annotated using PyIR, a Python wrapper for IgBLAST v1.9, with IMGT germline references. Any read was removed if the V/J assignment was weak (E-value above 1e-6), the CDR3 was missing, or the read contained stop codons, out-of-frame junctions, or ambiguous translated residues. A V3J clonotype was defined by an identical inferred V gene, J gene, and CDR3 amino acid sequence. The percentage overlap between two repertoires was calculated by dividing the number of shared unique clonotypes by the size of the smaller repertoire. Richness of each repertoire was evaluated using RTK rarefaction, the Chao1 estimator, and Recon v2.1 estimates of unobserved clonotypes. For all TCRbeta clonotypes obtained by the gDNA method from a handful of donors, generation probabilities were computed with OLGA. Held by TCRdb, this immuneACCESS table contains in-frame sequences only and omits some clones. Under half of the omission traces to an unresolved V gene where checked; the cause of the rest is unknown. V, J and clone size are those of that table, while D and trimming were read from the DNA. This sample comprises approximately 350,000 clones, about 96% of them detected only once. The ten largest account for 0.32% of the sample.

The donors were healthy, HIV-negative adults who had no recently reported acute infections or vaccinations. Every donor was a Caucasian adult residing in Nashville, Tennessee, USA. The CD8 memory samples were a combination of magnetically selected CD45RO+ cells and CCR7-negative CD45RA+ effector memory (TemRA) cells. Blood was obtained by leukapheresis, after which PBMCs were separated by Ficoll-Histopaque density gradient centrifugation and cryopreserved in liquid nitrogen vapor phase. Analytical flow cytometry was used to check the purity and quantity of every magnetically sorted T cell population. Each sorted fraction had its genomic DNA isolated and then quantified by UV absorbance on a Nanodrop 2000c. The study at large found these results: Incomplete sequencing was indicated by rarefaction of sorted-subset datasets, despite the large sequencing depth. The genetic and exposure-history diversity represented was limited by the small number of donors. Naive subsets generally had larger estimated clonotype richness than memory subsets did. Clonotypes shared by all four sorted-subset donors showed higher generation probabilities than non-shared clonotypes. Pairwise subsampling indicated that sequencing depth was expected to affect the degree of clonotype sharing among donors. When several donors were compared, the shared fraction of clonotypes was about 5.5% for naive CD4, more than 3% for naive CD8, 2% to 2.5% for memory CD4, and roughly 0.4% for memory CD8. Sampling was restricted to blood, and TCR repertoires in tissues likely differ from the TCR repertoires found in blood.

Sequencing input: memory CD8+ T cells sorted from blood. The sample's cell subset or site label is to be understood as: CD45RO+ cells pooled with CCR7-negative TemRA cells. The sequence derives from a man aged 30 to 39 in good health.

The bases read TGTGCCAGCAGCTTGCGGCAGAACTATGGCTACACCTTC. Translated, it gives CASSLRQNYGYTF. The receptor chain draws on TRBV5-8 and TRBJ1-2; the D gene assignment is ambiguous. CDR1 and CDR2 are read off the germline V gene as SGHTS and YDEGEE. V is cut by 1 base and J by 2 bases, and the space between the germline ends is 6 bases. Reading from cysteine to phenylalanine, the CDR3 counts 13 amino acids. Only the CDR3 portion is preserved as DNA: 39 bases, with reading frame beginning at the first base.